This is a list of T cell receptor beta chains from one sample in a study of blood T cell repertoires in COVID-19. Clones were sequenced by immunoSEQ multiplex PCR, and TCRdb holds only the in-frame ones, with some missing. The table includes over 85,000 clones, 84% detected once. The sequencing input was peripheral blood. These receptor sequences come from a human donor in a cohort sampled during active COVID-19. CDR3s include the opening cysteine and the closing phenylalanine or tryptophan. The D gene is left open where the match is weak. The size entry is marked missing in some rows and otherwise reads once, few, many or a size class.

V gene	clone size	D gene	J gene	CDR3 DNA	CDR3 protein
TRBV20-1	-	TRBD2	TRBJ2-3	TGCAGTGCTAGTGTCGGGGGGAACACAGATACGCAGTATTTT	CSASVGGNTDTQYF
TRBV12-5	-	TRBD1	TRBJ2-1	TGTGCTAGTGGCCTCCGGGACAGTACATACAATGAGCAGTTCTTC	CASGLRDSTYNEQFF
TRBV28	-	-	TRBJ1-2	TGTGCCAGCAGCCCCGGACAGTCTTCGGGGGGCTACACCTTC	CASSPGQSSGGYTF
TRBV7-9	-	TRBD1	TRBJ2-1	TGTGCCAGCAGCGTGGGACAGAGTCAGTCCAATGAGCAGTTCTTC	CASSVGQSQSNEQFF
TRBV25-1	-	-	TRBJ1-1	TGTGCCAGCAGTGATGTCAGGGCCCCCCGGTGGGTCTTT	CASSDVRAPRWVF
TRBV20-1	-	-	TRBJ1-3	TGCAGTGCTAGTAGCCTCGGCCGAGGAGGAAACACCATATATTTT	CSASSLGRGGNTIYF
TRBV28	-	-	TRBJ2-7	TGTGCCAGCGACCTTCGGGGTGGGTACGAGCAGTACTTC	CASDLRGGYEQYF
TRBV19	-	-	TRBJ2-3	TGTGCCAGTAGTGAGGGTTCCGGTCTGGGGATAAGCACAGATACGCAGTATTTT	CASSEGSGLGISTDTQYF
TRBV7-3	few	TRBD2	TRBJ2-3	TGTGCCAGCAGCTCCCTCGGGGGAGGGACAGATACGCAGTATTTT	CASSSLGGGTDTQYF
TRBV20-1	once	TRBD2	TRBJ2-5	TGCAGTGCTAGTCCCCCCGGGGGTCTAGCGGGGGGCGGGGAGACCCAGTACTTC	CSASPPGGLAGGGETQYF
TRBV6-6	-	-	TRBJ2-7	TGTGCCAGCAGTTACTCGCAGGGCGAGCAGTACTTC	CASSYSQGEQYF
TRBV7-9	-	-	TRBJ2-5	TGTGCCAGCAGCTTCACAGGGCAAGAGACCCAGTACTTC	CASSFTGQETQYF
TRBV5-6	once	TRBD1	TRBJ1-6	TGTGCCAGCAGCTTCCGGGACAGGGGACTATCACCCCTCCACTTT	CASSFRDRGLSPLHF
TRBV24-1	-	TRBD1	TRBJ2-5	TGTGCCACCGGCGGGACAGGGGAGGAAGAGACCCAGTACTTC	CATGGTGEEETQYF
TRBV19	-	TRBD1	TRBJ1-4	TGTGCCAGTAGTGCCGGGACAGGGCGAGGGGGGAATGAAAAACTGTTTTTT	CASSAGTGRGGNEKLFF
TRBV5-1	-	TRBD1	TRBJ2-5	TGCGCCAGCAGATGGGACAGGGGAAGGCAAGAGACCCAGTACTTC	CASRWDRGRQETQYF
TRBV5-1	-	TRBD2	TRBJ2-7	TGCGCCAGCAGCTTGAGGCTAGCGGGGGGTAGCTCCTACGAGCAGTACTTC	CASSLRLAGGSSYEQYF
TRBV11-2	-	-	TRBJ2-7	TGTGCCAGCAGCTTAGGAGCGGTGGTTGGGGACTTC	CASSLGAVVGDF
TRBV5-1	-	TRBD1	TRBJ2-2	TGCGCCAGCAGCTTGTCCGCAGGGGGCAAGGCCGGGGAGCTGTTTTTT	CASSLSAGGKAGELFF
TRBV11-3	-	TRBD1	TRBJ1-2	TGTGCCAGCAGCTCGACAGGGTCGTATTACTATGGCTACACCTTC	CASSSTGSYYYGYTF
TRBV11-2	-	TRBD1	TRBJ2-7	TGTGCCAGCAGCGCACAGGCAGGACAGGGTGCCTACGAGCAGTACTTC	CASSAQAGQGAYEQYF
TRBV7-9	-	TRBD1	TRBJ2-7	TGTGCCAGCAGGTCGGGACAGGGAGGGATTTACGAGCAGTACTTC	CASRSGQGGIYEQYF
TRBV19	-	-	TRBJ2-7	TGTGCCAGTAGTATAGACTTATCCGGGAACTCCTACGAGCAGTACTTC	CASSIDLSGNSYEQYF
TRBV7-3	-	-	TRBJ2-7	TGTGCCAGCAATAGGGACTCGTCCTACGAGCAGTACTTC	CASNRDSSYEQYF
TRBV14	-	TRBD1	TRBJ2-7	TGTGCCAGCAGCCAAGTTTTATGGGACAGGGGCCCCTACGAGCAGTACTTC	CASSQVLWDRGPYEQYF
TRBV10-2	-	TRBD2	TRBJ2-3	TGCGCCAGCAGTGGGTATAGCGGGGGGGGCACAGATACGCAGTATTTT	CASSGYSGGGTDTQYF
TRBV9	few	-	TRBJ1-3	TGTGCCAGCAGCGCTAGGGAGGGTCCTGGAAACACCATATATTTT	CASSAREGPGNTIYF
TRBV24-1	-	-	TRBJ1-4	TGTGCCACCAGTGGCCGCCCCGGGGAGGCAAAAGGGGAAAAACTGTTTTTT	CATSGRPGEAKGEKLFF
TRBV30	few	TRBD2	TRBJ2-1	TGTGCCTGGAGTGCTAGCGGGGACGGTGAGCAGTTCTTC	CAWSASGDGEQFF
TRBV6-6	-	TRBD2	TRBJ2-7	TGTGCCAGCAGTTACCTGGGACTAGCTTACGAGCAGTACTTC	CASSYLGLAYEQYF
TRBV27	-	-	TRBJ1-1	TGTGCCAGCACCATAAGGGGACAAGGAAACGCTGAAGCTTTCTTT	CASTIRGQGNAEAFF
TRBV3-1/TRBV3-2	-	-	TRBJ2-3	TGTGCCAGCAGCCTCTTGACAGGCACAGATACGCAGTATTTT	CASSLLTGTDTQYF
TRBV2	once	-	TRBJ1-3	TGTGCCAGCAGTTCGCTCGACAGTTCTGGAAACACCATATATTTT	CASSSLDSSGNTIYF
TRBV5-4	-	-	TRBJ1-2	TGTGCCAGCAGCTTAAACAGAAACTATGGCTACACCTTC	CASSLNRNYGYTF
TRBV19	-	-	TRBJ1-2	TGTGCCAGTAGTCCCGCGGGGAGCTATGGCTACACCTTC	CASSPAGSYGYTF
TRBV5-1	-	TRBD1	TRBJ2-1	TGCGCCAGCAGCTCGACCTCAGGGGGACGGTCCTACAATGAGCAGTTCTTC	CASSSTSGGRSYNEQFF
TRBV6-5	-	TRBD1	TRBJ1-1	TGTGCCAGCACCTTGGACAGGCGACCGACTGAAGCTTTCTTT	CASTLDRRPTEAFF
TRBV30	-	-	TRBJ1-1	TGTGCCTGGAGAAAGGGGGTACGGACTCCTGAAGCTTTCTTT	CAWRKGVRTPEAFF
TRBV18	-	TRBD1	TRBJ2-1	TGTGCCAGCTCACCCTTTACAGGGGGCTCCCGCAATGAGCAGTTCTTC	CASSPFTGGSRNEQFF
TRBV7-6	-	-	TRBJ2-7	TGTGCCAGCAGCTTGGGGGACAGTTGGAGGGGCGAGCAGTACTTC	CASSLGDSWRGEQYF
TRBV9	-	TRBD1	TRBJ1-4	TGTGCCAGCAGCCCGGGACAGGGGAATGAAAAACTGTTTTTT	CASSPGQGNEKLFF
TRBV6-5	-	TRBD1	TRBJ2-3	TGTGCCAGCAGCCAAGACAGGGCAACAGATACGCAGTATTTT	CASSQDRATDTQYF
TRBV29-1	-	TRBD1	TRBJ2-3	TGCAGCGTCCGACAGGGAAACACAGATACGCAGTATTTT	CSVRQGNTDTQYF
TRBV5-1	once	-	TRBJ1-2	TGCGCCAGCAGCTTGACAGCTAACTATGGCTACACCTTC	CASSLTANYGYTF
TRBV14	-	-	TRBJ1-5	TGTGCCAGCAGCCAAGTACAGGGCCAGCCCCAGCATTTT	CASSQVQGQPQHF
TRBV19	-	TRBD2	TRBJ2-3	TGTGCCGTCCGGGGGGACACAGATACGCAGTATTTT	CAVRGDTDTQYF
TRBV4-3	-	-	TRBJ2-6	TGCGCCAGCAGCCCAGGTACTGGGGCCAACGTCCTGACTTTC	CASSPGTGANVLTF
TRBV4-1	-	TRBD1	TRBJ2-2	TGCGCCAGCAGCCAAACCGGACAGGGAAGGTGGACCGGGGAGCTGTTTTTT	CASSQTGQGRWTGELFF
TRBV9	-	TRBD1	TRBJ2-7	TGTGCCAGCAGCGCCCAACCCGGGACAGGGCGGTACGAGCAGTACTTC	CASSAQPGTGRYEQYF
TRBV5-1	-	TRBD1	TRBJ1-1	TGCGCCAGCAGGACAGGGGCTGGAGCCACTGAAGCTTTCTTT	CASRTGAGATEAFF
TRBV14	-	-	TRBJ2-5	TGTGCCAGCAGCGGCACCCGGGGAATTGAGACCCAGTACTTC	CASSGTRGIETQYF
TRBV11-2	-	TRBD2	TRBJ2-5	TGTGCCAGCAGCTTAGGTCCTAGCGGGGGACAAGAGACCCAGTACTTC	CASSLGPSGGQETQYF
TRBV5-4	few	-	TRBJ2-2	TGTGCCAGCAGCTATACAGGAACCGGGGAGCTGTTTTTT	CASSYTGTGELFF
TRBV9	-	-	TRBJ2-5	TGTGCCAGCAGCGTAGCCCACAGAAAAGAGACCCAGTACTTC	CASSVAHRKETQYF
TRBV28	-	TRBD1	TRBJ2-1	TGTGCCAGCAGTTCCTCGCCCGACAGGGCTCAATCCTACAATGAGCAGTTCTTC	CASSSSPDRAQSYNEQFF